The source of this TCR beta chain is a study of blood T cell repertoires in COVID-19 (dated by TCRdb to the early 2020s). Looking at the study overall: The collaborator samples originated in the United States, Italy and Spain and spanned the acute and convalescent phases of COVID-19. Subjects who had been exposed to COVID-19, were actively infected with it, or had recovered from it provided the deeply sampled blood TCRbeta repertoires that made up the dataset. Where available, HLA class I and class II types were obtained from metadata supplied by the sample provider rather than from assay-based typing. Samples were obtained from the ongoing ImmuneRACE study (first 160 participants) and from roughly 1,300 subjects provided by 6 global collaborators. The sample metadata nearly always contained a de-identified subject ID, COVID-19 status, age in years and sex. The material from the prospective study consisted of cDNA or gDNA derived from T cells, B-cell-depleted T cells, or PBMCs. A freely available public database, intended as a resource for researchers studying the immune response to SARS-CoV-2, is where the repertoires were released. Overall study outcomes, separate from this receptor: The amount of clinical and demographic metadata varied by source and participant and was provided uncurated.

TCRbeta CDR3 regions were amplified from genomic DNA by means of the immunoSEQ Assay, a bias-controlled multiplex PCR. The authors processed their data as follows. The number of nucleated cells in each sample was estimated from the amplification of reference gene primers within the assay. Sequence reads were collapsed and filtered to measure the absolute abundance of every unique TCRbeta CDR3 rearrangement. For each sample, productive Simpson clonality was calculated as the square root of Simpson's diversity index over productive rearrangements. TCRdb obtained this table from immuneACCESS and retained in-frame rearrangements with V and J assigned. These tables miss some clones; where compared with another copy, unresolved V genes account for less than half of the shortfall, and the remainder is unexplained. From that table come the V and J calls and clone size; the DNA was used to work out D and trimming. The sample table lists 60,000 to 85,000 clones, approximately 78% of them with a count of one. The ten largest clones take up around 15% of the sample.

Each collaborating institution followed its own protocols to collect whole blood in K2EDTA tubes. For TCRbeta analysis, collaborators shipped samples in one of three forms: frozen whole blood, isolated PBMCs, or DNA extracted from either of those sample types. CDR1 and CDR2, looked up from the germline V gene, are SGDLS and YYNGEE. From the cysteine up to the phenylalanine, the CDR3 has a length of 18 residues. The entry retains the CDR3 DNA only, 54 bases that are in frame from base 1. The V end gives up 3 bases and the J end 6 bases, leaving 18 bases in the junction not matched to a gene. Concerning this clone: There is no known antigen for this receptor. No clone much larger than this one lies a single base away; base qualities are absent.

The TCR sequence derives from a human donor in a cohort sampled during active COVID-19. The sample consisted of peripheral blood. The chain couples TRBV9 to TRBJ2-1, and 7 junction bases match TRBD2. The DNA reads TGTGCCAGCAGCGAGTGGGGAGGGCGGGAGCCGTTCGGCAATGAGCAGTTCTTC. This sequence encodes CASSEWGGREPFGNEQFF.